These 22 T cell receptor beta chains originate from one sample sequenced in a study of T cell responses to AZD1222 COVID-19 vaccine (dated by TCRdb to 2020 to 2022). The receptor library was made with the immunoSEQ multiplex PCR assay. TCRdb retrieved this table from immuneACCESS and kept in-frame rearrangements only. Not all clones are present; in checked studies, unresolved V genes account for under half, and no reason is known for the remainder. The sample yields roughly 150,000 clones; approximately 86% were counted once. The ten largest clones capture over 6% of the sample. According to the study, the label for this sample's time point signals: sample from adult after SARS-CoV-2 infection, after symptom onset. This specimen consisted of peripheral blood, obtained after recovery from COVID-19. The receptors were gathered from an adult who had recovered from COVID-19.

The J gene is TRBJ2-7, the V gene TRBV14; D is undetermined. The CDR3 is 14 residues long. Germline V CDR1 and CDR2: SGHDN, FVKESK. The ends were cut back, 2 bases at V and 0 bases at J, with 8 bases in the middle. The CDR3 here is CASSQSLDSYEQYF. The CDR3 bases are TGTGCCAGCAGCCAAAGCCTAGACTCCTACGAGCAGTACTTC.

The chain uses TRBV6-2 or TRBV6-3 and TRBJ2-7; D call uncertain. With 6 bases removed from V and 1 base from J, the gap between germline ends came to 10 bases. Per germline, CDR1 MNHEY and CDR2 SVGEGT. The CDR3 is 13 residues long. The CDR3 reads CASSLGRSYEQYF. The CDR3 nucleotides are TGTGCCAGCAGCTTAGGTCGATCCTACGAGCAGTACTTC.

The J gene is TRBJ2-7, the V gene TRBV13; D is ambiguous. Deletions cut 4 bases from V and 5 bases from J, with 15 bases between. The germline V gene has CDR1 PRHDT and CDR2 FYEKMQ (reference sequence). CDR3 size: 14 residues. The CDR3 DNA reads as TGTGCCAGCAGCTCTAAAGGGTCAGGACACGAGCAGTACTTC. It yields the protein CASSSKGSGHEQYF.

The CDR3 nucleotides read TGTGCCAGCAGCCCCGGGACTAAAGGGGGGTACCAAGAGACCCAGTACTTC. The encoded protein is CASSPGTKGGYQETQYF. The chain uses TRBV2 and TRBJ2-5; TRBD2 is a possible D gene (7 bases). The CDR3 length is 17 residues. In germline, CDR1 is SNHLY, CDR2 FYNNEI. V gave up 6 bases and J gave up 0 bases, with 20 bases separating them.

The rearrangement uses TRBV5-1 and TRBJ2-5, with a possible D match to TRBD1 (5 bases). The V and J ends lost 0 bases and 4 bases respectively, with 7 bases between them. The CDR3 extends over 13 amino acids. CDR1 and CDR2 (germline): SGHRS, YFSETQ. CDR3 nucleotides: TGCGCCAGCAGCTTGGGTAGGGGAGAGACCCAGTACTTC. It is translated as CASSLGRGETQYF.

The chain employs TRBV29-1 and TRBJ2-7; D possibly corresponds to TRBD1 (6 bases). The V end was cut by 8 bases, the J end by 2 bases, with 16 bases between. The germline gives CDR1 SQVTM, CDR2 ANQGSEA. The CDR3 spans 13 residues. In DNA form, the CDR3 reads TGCAGCACCTCAGGGGACGGTACCTACGAGCAGTACTTC. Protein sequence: CSTSGDGTYEQYF.

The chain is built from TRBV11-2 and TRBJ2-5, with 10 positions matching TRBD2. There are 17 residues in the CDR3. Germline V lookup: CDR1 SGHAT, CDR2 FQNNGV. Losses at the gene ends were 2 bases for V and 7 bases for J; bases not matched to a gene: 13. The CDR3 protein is CASSLRSGRWPAGTQYF. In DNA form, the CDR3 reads TGTGCCAGCAGCTTACGTAGCGGGAGGTGGCCAGCCGGGACCCAGTACTTC. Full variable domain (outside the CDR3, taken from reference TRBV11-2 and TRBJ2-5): EAGVAQSPRYKIIEKRQSVAFWCNPISGHATLYWYQQILGQGPKLLIQFQNNGVVDDSQLPKDRFSAERLKGVDSTLKIQPAKLEDSAVYLCASSLRSGRWPAGTQYFGPGTRLLVL.

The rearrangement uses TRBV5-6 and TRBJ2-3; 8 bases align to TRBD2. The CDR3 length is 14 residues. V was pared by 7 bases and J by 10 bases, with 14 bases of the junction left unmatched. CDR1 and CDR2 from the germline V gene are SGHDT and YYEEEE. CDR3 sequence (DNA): TGTGCCAGCGACAGCGGGGGAAGGGTCTATGCGCAGTATTTT. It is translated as CASDSGGRVYAQYF.

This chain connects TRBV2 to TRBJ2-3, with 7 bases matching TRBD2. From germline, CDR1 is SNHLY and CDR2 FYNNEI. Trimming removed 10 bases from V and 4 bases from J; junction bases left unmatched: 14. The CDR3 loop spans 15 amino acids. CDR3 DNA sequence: TGTGCCATCCTATGGGGGAGGGCCGGCGCAGATACGCAGTATTTT. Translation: CAILWGRAGADTQYF.

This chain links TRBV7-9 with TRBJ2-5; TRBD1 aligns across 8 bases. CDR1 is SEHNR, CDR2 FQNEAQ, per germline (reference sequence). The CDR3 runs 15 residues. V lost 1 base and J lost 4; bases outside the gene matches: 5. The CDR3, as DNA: TGTGCCAGCAGCTTAGGAGACAGGGGTTCAGAGACCCAGTACTTC. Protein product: CASSLGDRGSETQYF.

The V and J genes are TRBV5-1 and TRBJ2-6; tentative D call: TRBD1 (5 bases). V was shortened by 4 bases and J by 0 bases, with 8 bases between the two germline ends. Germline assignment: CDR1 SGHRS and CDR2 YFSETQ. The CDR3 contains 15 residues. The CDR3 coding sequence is TGCGCCAGCAGCCCGACAGACTCTGGGGCCAACGTCCTGACTTTC. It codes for CASSPTDSGANVLTF.

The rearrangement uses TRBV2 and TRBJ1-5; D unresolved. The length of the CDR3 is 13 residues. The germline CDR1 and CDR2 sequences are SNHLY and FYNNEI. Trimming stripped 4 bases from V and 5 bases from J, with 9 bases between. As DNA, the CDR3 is TGTGCCAGCAGTGTGGCAGGAGATCAGCCCCAGCATTTT. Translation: CASSVAGDQPQHF.

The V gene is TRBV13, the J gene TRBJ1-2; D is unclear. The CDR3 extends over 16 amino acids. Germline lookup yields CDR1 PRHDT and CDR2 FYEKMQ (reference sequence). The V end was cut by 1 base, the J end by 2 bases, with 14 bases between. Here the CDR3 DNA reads TGTGCCAGCAGCTTAGCCCTGGCCGAGGCCAACTATGGCTACACCTTC. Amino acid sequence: CASSLALAEANYGYTF.

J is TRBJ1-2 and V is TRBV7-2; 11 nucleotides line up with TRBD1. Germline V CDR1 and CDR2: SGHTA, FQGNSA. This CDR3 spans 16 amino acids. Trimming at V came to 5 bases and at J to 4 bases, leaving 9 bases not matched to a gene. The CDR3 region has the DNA TGTGCCAGCAGCACTGGACAGGGGGCTAGGGGCTATGGCTACACCTTC. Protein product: CASSTGQGARGYGYTF.

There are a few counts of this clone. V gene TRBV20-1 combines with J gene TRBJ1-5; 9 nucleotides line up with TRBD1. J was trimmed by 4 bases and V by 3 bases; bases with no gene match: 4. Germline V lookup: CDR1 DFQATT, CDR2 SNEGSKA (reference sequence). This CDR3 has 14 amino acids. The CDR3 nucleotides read TGCAGTGCTAGTTTCGGGACAGGGAATCAGCCCCAGCATTTT. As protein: CSASFGTGNQPQHF.

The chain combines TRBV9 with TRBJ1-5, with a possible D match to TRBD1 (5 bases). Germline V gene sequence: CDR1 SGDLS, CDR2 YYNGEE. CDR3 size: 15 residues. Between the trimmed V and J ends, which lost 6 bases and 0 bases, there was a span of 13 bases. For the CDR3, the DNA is TGTGCCAGCACCCCGGGGGAGTATAGCAATCAGCCCCAGCATTTT. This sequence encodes CASTPGEYSNQPQHF.

This CDR3 is CASSRNRGDEQYF. DNA for the CDR3: TGTGCCAGCAGCCGGAATCGGGGGGACGAGCAGTACTTC. The chain joins TRBV5-4 to TRBJ2-7; 7 positions agree with TRBD2. Germline V gives CDR1 SGHNT, CDR2 YYREEE (reference sequence). This CDR3 spans 13 amino acids. V gave up 4 bases and J gave up 5 bases; unmatched junction bases: 6.

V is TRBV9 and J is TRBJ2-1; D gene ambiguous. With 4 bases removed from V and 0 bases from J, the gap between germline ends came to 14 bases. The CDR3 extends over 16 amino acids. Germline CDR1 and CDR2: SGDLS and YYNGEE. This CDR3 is CASSPRLGSSYNEQFF. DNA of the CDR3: TGTGCCAGCAGCCCCCGACTTGGCAGCTCCTACAATGAGCAGTTCTTC.

The CDR3 region is CASSLRQGAAGGYTF. CDR3 bases: TGTGCCAGCAGCCTACGCCAGGGGGCAGCTGGGGGCTACACCTTC. The V and J genes are TRBV3-1 (or the pseudogene TRBV3-2) and TRBJ1-2; the match to TRBD1 covers 8 bases. CDR1 and CDR2 from the germline V gene are LGHDT and YNNKEL (reference sequence). CDR3 length: 15 residues. J lost 8 bases, V lost 4 bases, and 12 bases had no gene match.

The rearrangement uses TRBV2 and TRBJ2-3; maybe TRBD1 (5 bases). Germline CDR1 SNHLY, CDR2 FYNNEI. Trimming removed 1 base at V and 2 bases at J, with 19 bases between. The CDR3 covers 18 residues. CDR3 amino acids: CASSEVRGSRAHTDTQYF. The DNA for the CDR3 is TGTGCCAGCAGTGAAGTAAGGGGAAGCAGGGCCCACACAGATACGCAGTATTTT.

The CDR3 DNA is TGTGCCAGCAGCTTGTGGTCTGGGGCCAACGTCCTGACTTTC. Amino acids: CASSLWSGANVLTF. The V and J genes are TRBV5-6 and TRBJ2-6, with D uncertain. The germline CDR1 and CDR2 sequences are SGHDT and YYEEEE. The CDR3 length is 14 residues. V was shortened by 1 base and J by 1 base, with 3 bases between the two germline ends.

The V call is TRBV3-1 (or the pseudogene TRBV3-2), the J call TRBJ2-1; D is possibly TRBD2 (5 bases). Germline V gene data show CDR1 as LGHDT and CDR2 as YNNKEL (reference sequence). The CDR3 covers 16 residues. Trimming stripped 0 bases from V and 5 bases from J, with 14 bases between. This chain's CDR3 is CASSQDRGYSDNEQFF. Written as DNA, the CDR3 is TGTGCCAGCAGCCAAGACCGGGGATATTCGGACAATGAGCAGTTCTTC.